Listed here are 27 T cell receptor beta chains from one sample, sequenced in a study of OX40 agonist ivuxolimab in advanced cancers. This table comes from immunoSEQ multiplex PCR, and its TCRdb copy is limited to in-frame clones, with some not included. Here the sample spans around 63,000 clones, approximately 80% being singletons. The input for sequencing was CD4+ or CD8+ T cells sorted from blood, taken in a trial of the OX40 agonist ivuxolimab. The source of these receptors is an adult with an advanced solid tumor such as melanoma, head and neck, liver or kidney cancer.

This chain uses TRBV28 with TRBJ1-1; tentative D call: TRBD1 (6 bases). With 2 bases removed from V and 5 bases from J, the gap between germline ends came to 12 bases. Germline CDR1 reads MDHEN; CDR2 reads SYDVKM. The CDR3 is 14 amino acids. The CDR3 bases are TGTGCCAGCAGTTTACCCCGGGGGCGGACTGAAGCTTTCTTT. Residues: CASSLPRGRTEAFF.

The V call is TRBV7-6, the J call TRBJ2-1; D gene ambiguous. The CDR3 has 16 amino acids. Deletions cut 2 bases from V and 6 bases from J, with 17 bases between. In germline, CDR1 is SGHVS, CDR2 FNYEAQ. CDR3 in amino acids: CASSLILLTTSNEQFF. For the CDR3, the DNA is TGTGCCAGCAGCTTAATCTTATTAACAACAAGCAATGAGCAGTTCTTC.

The rearrangement links TRBV4-3 to TRBJ2-1, with 9 positions matching TRBD2. The CDR3 extends over 19 amino acids. J gave up 6 bases and V 3 bases, and 18 bases lay outside the gene matches. Germline V lookup: CDR1 LGHNA, CDR2 YSLEER. Here the CDR3 DNA reads TGCGCCAGCAGCCAGACACCCCCGTATAGCGGGAGTTTGGGCAATGAGCAGTTCTTC. This translates into CASSQTPPYSGSLGNEQFF.

The gene calls are TRBV2 and TRBJ1-2, with D hard to call. V lost 8 bases, J lost 0 bases, and 10 bases lay in between. The CDR3 runs 13 residues. Germline loops: CDR1 SNHLY, CDR2 FYNNEI. The CDR3 reads CASLTASNYGYTF. The CDR3 DNA sequence: TGTGCCAGCCTAACAGCTTCTAACTATGGCTACACCTTC. Drawing the rest from reference TRBV2 and TRBJ1-2, the complete variable domain is EPEVTQTPSHQVTQMGQEVILRCVPISNHLYFYWYRQILGQKVEFLVSFYNNEISEKSEIFDDQFSVERPDGSNFTLKIRSTKLEDSAMYFCASLTASNYGYTFGSGTRLTVV.

The chain recombines TRBV5-1 with TRBJ2-7, with a tentative D call TRBD1 (5 bases). Trimming removed 1 base from V and 2 bases from J, with 7 bases in between. This CDR3 spans 13 amino acids. Germline V gene data show CDR1 as SGHRS and CDR2 as YFSETQ. CDR3 loop: CASSLQGTYEQYF. In DNA form, the CDR3 reads TGCGCCAGCAGCTTGCAGGGAACCTACGAGCAGTACTTC.

J is TRBJ1-1 and V is TRBV30; a possible D gene is TRBD1 (6 bases). CDR1 GTSNPN and CDR2 SVGIG come from the germline V gene (reference sequence). The CDR3 extends over 13 amino acids. The V end was cut by 0 bases, the J end by 5 bases, with 10 bases between. CDR3 residues: CAWSVGGRTEAFF. The CDR3 nucleotides read TGTGCCTGGAGTGTAGGGGGACGAACTGAAGCTTTCTTT.

This chain uses TRBV5-1 with TRBJ1-2; TRBD1 aligns across 10 bases. This CDR3 is 16 amino acids long. After removal of 4 bases from V and 4 bases from J, the junction contained 10 bases not matched to a gene. Germline V gene lookup returns CDR1 SGHRS and CDR2 YFSETQ. The CDR3 spells CASSLRDRGQSYGYTF. The CDR3 nucleotides read TGCGCCAGCAGCCTTCGAGACAGGGGGCAGAGCTATGGCTACACCTTC.

This clone was observed a handful of times. The V call is TRBV5-1, the J call TRBJ1-1, with D unresolved. CDR1 SGHRS and CDR2 YFSETQ come from the germline V gene. The CDR3 runs to 13 residues. Trimming left V 4 bases short and J 1 base short, with 8 bases between. The CDR3 protein is CASSREGNTEAFF. CDR3 coding DNA: TGCGCCAGCAGCCGTGAGGGGAACACTGAAGCTTTCTTT.

The chain couples TRBV28 to TRBJ1-5; 7 bases line up with TRBD1. The CDR3 runs to 14 residues. The V gene's germline CDR1 is MDHEN and CDR2 SYDVKM. Losses at the gene ends were 5 bases for V and 6 bases for J; bases not matched to a gene: 7. The CDR3 protein is CASSRSSGGQPQHF. DNA for the CDR3: TGTGCCAGCAGTAGGTCGTCAGGGGGTCAGCCCCAGCATTTT.

This clone was detected once. The chain carries TRBV6-1 and TRBJ1-1; 9 nucleotides line up with TRBD1. There are 12 residues in the CDR3. Germline lookup yields CDR1 MNHNS and CDR2 SASEGT. Losses at the gene ends were 3 bases for V and 10 bases for J; bases not matched to a gene: 3. The CDR3 region has the DNA TGTGCCAGCAGTGAGCGGACAGGGGCAGCTTTCTTT. Its protein is CASSERTGAAFF.

The rearrangement links TRBV27 to TRBJ2-5; D might be TRBD2 (6 bases). TRBJ2-7 explains the end of the DNA better; the J call may be wrong. CDR3 length: 15 amino acids. The germline V gene has CDR1 MNHEY and CDR2 SMNVEV (reference sequence). The CDR3 nucleotides are TGTGCCAGCAGTTTATCTAGCGGAACGATCTACGAGCAGTACTTC. This codes for CASSLSSGTIYEQYF.

This clone was seen once. The V gene is TRBV15, the J gene TRBJ2-1; possible D gene TRBD2, 5 bases. With 8 bases removed from V and 4 bases from J, the gap between germline ends came to 15 bases. This CDR3 has 14 amino acids. Germline values: CDR1 LNHNV, CDR2 YYDKDF (reference sequence). DNA of the CDR3: TGTGCCACCCCGGACCCTACGGGGTACAATGAGCAGTTCTTC. It translates to CATPDPTGYNEQFF.

The chain employs TRBV6-6 and TRBJ1-6, with 7 bases identical to TRBD1. J was trimmed by 9 bases and V by 0 bases; bases with no gene match: 2. The CDR3 length is 14 residues. Germline V lookup: CDR1 MNHNY, CDR2 SVGAGI (reference sequence). For the CDR3, the DNA is TGTGCCAGCAGTTACTCGGGACAGATTTCACCCCTCCACTTT. Translation: CASSYSGQISPLHF.

This chain links TRBV11-3 with TRBJ2-2; 7 bases agree with TRBD2. This CDR3 is 16 amino acids long. J lost 7 bases, V lost 2 bases, and 10 bases had no gene match. CDR1 SGHNT and CDR2 YENEEA come from the germline V gene. The CDR3: CASSLNPAWEGGELFF. The CDR3 DNA follows: TGTGCCAGCAGCTTAAACCCCGCATGGGAGGGCGGGGAGCTGTTTTTT.

V usage is TRBV29-1 and J usage is TRBJ2-1; 14 nucleotides line up with TRBD2. Per the germline V gene, CDR1 is SQVTM and CDR2 is ANQGSEA. V shed 7 bases and J 6 bases; nucleotides not matched to a gene: 2. This CDR3 comprises 13 residues. The CDR3 nucleotides read TGCAGCGCGGGACTAGCGGGAGTCAATGAGCAGTTCTTC. Its protein is CSAGLAGVNEQFF.

This chain connects TRBV7-9 to TRBJ2-3; D uncertain. V was shortened by 5 bases and J by 5 bases, with 8 bases between the two germline ends. Germline values: CDR1 SEHNR, CDR2 FQNEAQ (reference sequence). This CDR3 has 12 amino acids. The CDR3 coding sequence is TGTGCCAGCAGCCGTCTCGAAGATACGCAGTATTTT. Translation: CASSRLEDTQYF. The full variable domain, its missing parts supplied by reference TRBV7-9 and TRBJ2-3, is DTGVSQNPRHKITKRGQNVTFRCDPISEHNRLYWYRQTLGQGPEFLTYFQNEAQLEKSRLLSDRFSAERPKGSFSTLEIQRTEQGDSAMYLCASSRLEDTQYFGPGTRLTVL.

The rearrangement joins TRBV30 to TRBJ1-6, with a weak D call TRBD1 (6 bases). Germline V gene lookup returns CDR1 GTSNPN and CDR2 SVGIG (reference sequence). Trimming stripped 2 bases from V and 1 base from J, with 24 bases between. The CDR3 is made up of 20 amino acids. CDR3 amino acids: CAWSLTRFTTGYSYNSPLHF. The CDR3, as DNA: TGTGCCTGGAGTCTTACTCGATTTACAACAGGGTATTCCTATAATTCACCCCTCCACTTT.

CDR3 in amino acids: CASSPILRSGEQYF. CDR3 in DNA: TGTGCCAGCAGCCCCATTCTGAGGTCCGGCGAGCAGTACTTC. The chain employs TRBV7-2 and TRBJ2-7; D unclear. The CDR3 contains 14 residues. Between the trimmed V and J ends, which lost 5 bases and 6 bases, there was a span of 17 bases. Germline V gene data show CDR1 as SGHTA and CDR2 as FQGNSA.

The chain links TRBV6-5 to TRBJ2-1; 7 nucleotides align to TRBD2. Germline V CDR1 and CDR2: MNHEY, SVGAGI. This CDR3 has 13 residues. J was trimmed by 5 bases and V by 2 bases; bases with no gene match: 0. The DNA of the CDR3 is TGTGCCAGCAGTTACGGGACTAACAATGAGCAGTTCTTC. This gives the protein CASSYGTNNEQFF.

V is TRBV5-1 and J is TRBJ1-2; D unclear. The CDR3 extends over 17 amino acids. In germline, CDR1 is SGHRS, CDR2 YFSETQ. The ends were cut back, 4 bases at V and 0 bases at J, with 19 bases in the middle. The CDR3 nucleotides are TGCGCCAGCAGCCACCTCGGGGAGCTAGAGGCTAACTATGGCTACACCTTC. Translated, it gives CASSHLGELEANYGYTF.

The rearrangement uses TRBV5-1 and TRBJ1-1; TRBD1 matches 9 bases. The CDR3 length is 16 residues. Trimming removed 5 bases from V and 5 bases from J; junction bases left unmatched: 13. Germline values: CDR1 SGHRS, CDR2 YFSETQ. The CDR3 bases are TGCGCCAGCAGTTCGGGACAGGGTATCGGGAATACTGAAGCTTTCTTT. Its translation is CASSSGQGIGNTEAFF.

V and J are TRBV27 and TRBJ2-2, with 8 positions matching TRBD2. Trimming cost V 2 bases and J 4 bases; bases outside gene matches: 0. CDR3 length: 14 amino acids. CDR1 and CDR2 from the germline V gene are MNHEY and SMNVEV (reference sequence). DNA of the CDR3: TGTGCCAGCAGTTTAGGGACTAGCACCGGGGAGCTGTTTTTT. It encodes CASSLGTSTGELFF.

The genes are TRBV4-3 and TRBJ2-3; 10 positions agree with TRBD2. Trimming at V came to 0 bases and at J to 5 bases, leaving 8 bases not matched to a gene. This CDR3 spans 17 amino acids. Germline CDR1 reads LGHNA; CDR2 reads YSLEER. CDR3 residues: CASSQDPAGGPGDTQYF. The CDR3 DNA reads as TGCGCCAGCAGCCAAGATCCAGCGGGAGGGCCGGGAGATACGCAGTATTTT.

The chain recombines TRBV6-4 with TRBJ2-3; no clear D gene. V lost 0 bases and J lost 4, with 14 bases in between. The germline V gene encodes CDR1 MRHNA and CDR2 SNTAGT. CDR3 length: 16 amino acids. The CDR3 nucleotides read TGTGCCAGCAGTGACTCGCCGGGTTTAGGTGCAGATACGCAGTATTTT. Translated: CASSDSPGLGADTQYF.

J is TRBJ2-1 and V is TRBV7-3; TRBD2 matches 10 bases. The CDR3 extends over 16 amino acids. The trim removed 4 bases at V and 6 bases at J, leaving 9 bases unmatched. The germline V gene encodes CDR1 SGHTA and CDR2 FQGTGA. This chain's CDR3 is CASSSPNSGRRNEQFF. The CDR3 DNA is TGTGCCAGCAGCTCCCCCAATAGCGGGAGGCGCAATGAGCAGTTCTTC.

The genes are TRBV13 and TRBJ1-1; 7 bases agree with TRBD1. The V gene's germline CDR1 is PRHDT and CDR2 FYEKMQ (reference sequence). This CDR3 region has 15 residues. Trimming took 7 bases from V and 1 from J; bases not matched to a gene: 9. The CDR3: CASMRGNRGNTEAFF. CDR3 nucleotide sequence: TGTGCCAGCATGCGAGGGAACAGGGGGAACACTGAAGCTTTCTTT. The full variable domain, its missing parts supplied by reference TRBV13 and TRBJ1-1, is AAGVIQSPRHLIKEKRETATLKCYPIPRHDTVYWYQQGPGQDPQFLISFYEKMQSDKGSIPDRFSAQQFSDYHSELNMSSLELGDSALYFCASMRGNRGNTEAFFGQGTRLTVV.

The rearrangement links TRBV2 to TRBJ2-5; 10 nucleotides align to TRBD1. This CDR3 spans 14 amino acids. V shed 6 bases, J shed 4 bases, and the junction held 5 bases outside the gene matches. Looked up from germline, CDR1 is SNHLY and CDR2 is FYNNEI. CDR3 bases: TGTGCCAGCAGCCTAGGGACAGGGGTAGAGACCCAGTACTTC. Protein: CASSLGTGVETQYF.